Listed below are T cell receptor beta chains from one sample, sequenced in a study of OX40 agonist ivuxolimab in advanced cancers. The protocol was immunoSEQ multiplex PCR, while the TCRdb copy is restricted to in-frame clones and leaves out a portion. The sample lists about 46,000 clones; about nine tenths were seen once. The specimen was CD4+ or CD8+ T cells sorted from blood, collected in a trial of the OX40 agonist ivuxolimab. The source of these receptors is an adult with an advanced solid tumor such as melanoma, head and neck, liver or kidney cancer. Both conserved end residues are part of each CDR3. The D gene is left open where the match is weak. For some rows the clone size is stated as once, few or many, or as a class when expanded; others skip it.

d_call	j_call	v_call	clone_size	cdr3_nt	cdr3_aa
.	TRBJ2-1	TRBV6-6	.	TGTGCCAGCAGTTACTCCCGGAACAATGAGCAGTTCTTC	CASSYSRNNEQFF
TRBD1	TRBJ1-1	TRBV30	.	TGTGCCTGGAGCACAGGGGCGAACACTGAAGCTTTCTTT	CAWSTGANTEAFF
.	TRBJ1-1	TRBV13	.	TGTGCCAGCTTTGAGGGCTCTAACACTGAAGCTTTCTTT	CASFEGSNTEAFF
.	TRBJ2-3	TRBV5-5	.	TGTGCCAGCAGCCCTCAACCTAGTGTTCCTACAGATACGCAGTATTTT	CASSPQPSVPTDTQYF
.	TRBJ1-2	TRBV2	.	TGTGCCAGCAGTGAAGCGGGTGGCTACACCTTC	CASSEAGGYTF
.	TRBJ1-5	TRBV5-6	.	TGTGCCAGCAGCCCATGGACAGTTAGCAATCAGCCCCAGCATTTT	CASSPWTVSNQPQHF
TRBD1	TRBJ2-7	TRBV7-6	once	TGTGCCAGCAGCTTAGCGGACAGGTTACCCTACGAGCAGTACTTC	CASSLADRLPYEQYF
.	TRBJ2-7	TRBV2	.	TGTGCCAGCACCCTAGACCCCCCGGGGGTCTCCTCCTACGAGCAGTACTTC	CASTLDPPGVSSYEQYF
.	TRBJ1-1	TRBV19	.	TGTGCCAGTAGATCCCTTGAGGCCGTAGGCACTGAAGCTTTCTTT	CASRSLEAVGTEAFF
.	TRBJ1-2	TRBV27	.	TGTGCCAGCAGTCCAGCCGACCTTGGGGCAATGAGCTACACCTTC	CASSPADLGAMSYTF
.	TRBJ1-4	TRBV13	.	TGTGCCAGCAGCCGCCTCAATGAAAAACTGTTTTTT	CASSRLNEKLFF
TRBD1	TRBJ1-1	TRBV7-9	few	TGTGCCAGCAGCTCCGATATCGACAGGGCGTTGGCTTTCTTT	CASSSDIDRALAFF
.	TRBJ2-5	TRBV25-1	.	TGTGCCAGCAGTGAAGACGGGAGAGAGACCCAGTACTTC	CASSEDGRETQYF
TRBD1	TRBJ1-3	TRBV19	.	TGTGCCAGTAGTGAGACAGGGAGCTCTGGAAACACCATATATTTT	CASSETGSSGNTIYF
TRBD1	TRBJ2-2	TRBV30	.	TGTGCCTGGAATCTTAGACAGGGCGAGGTCGGGGAGCTGTTTTTT	CAWNLRQGEVGELFF
.	TRBJ1-5	TRBV28	.	TGTGCCAGCAGGGGGTCCGGGACATCGGTACGGCCCCAGCATTTT	CASRGSGTSVRPQHF
TRBD1	TRBJ1-4	TRBV30	.	TGTGCCTGGAGTGCAGGACAGGTACATGAAAAACTGTTTTTT	CAWSAGQVHEKLFF
.	TRBJ1-1	TRBV29-1	few	TGCAGCGTTGATCGGAACACTGAAGCTTTCTTT	CSVDRNTEAFF
.	TRBJ2-2	TRBV4-3	.	TGCGCCAGCAGCCAAGGATGGGGCGGGACCGGGGAGCTGTTTTTT	CASSQGWGGTGELFF
TRBD2	TRBJ2-4	TRBV6-1	.	TGTGCCAGCAGTGAAGAACTAGCGGGGGGGCCAGCCAAAAACATTCAGTACTTC	CASSEELAGGPAKNIQYF
.	TRBJ2-2	TRBV20-1	.	TGCAGTGCTAAATACACCGGGGAGCTGTTTTTT	CSAKYTGELFF
TRBD1	TRBJ2-6	TRBV5-1	.	TGCGCCAGCAGCTTAAGGGGACAGGGGGCGCTCGGGGCCAACGTCCTGACTTTC	CASSLRGQGALGANVLTF
.	TRBJ2-5	TRBV4-1	.	TGCGCCAGCAGCCCCCCCCAGGGGTCGGGGGAGCAGTACTTC	CASSPPQGSGEQYF
.	TRBJ2-7	TRBV15	.	TGTGCCACCAGCAGAGGGCAAGGCTACACAGGGTTCTACGAGCAGTACTTC	CATSRGQGYTGFYEQYF
.	TRBJ1-2	TRBV28	.	TGTGCCAGCAACCAAGGCCTTCAGCTTTTCTATGGCTACACCTTC	CASNQGLQLFYGYTF
.	TRBJ1-2	TRBV4-3	.	TGCGCCAGCAGCGCAGACAGGCGGGACTATGGCTACACCTTC	CASSADRRDYGYTF
TRBD1	TRBJ2-1	TRBV19	.	TGTGCCAGTACCACCTCGGACAGGAGTTACAATGAGCAGTTCTTC	CASTTSDRSYNEQFF
.	TRBJ2-3	TRBV7-3	.	TGTGCCAGCAGCTTCGGACAGTTTCGCACAGATACGCAGTATTTT	CASSFGQFRTDTQYF
.	TRBJ1-1	TRBV29-1	few	TGCAGCGTGAACAGGCTTGTGGCTTTCTTT	CSVNRLVAFF
.	TRBJ2-2	TRBV19	.	TGTGCCAGTAGTATAGATCCCCCGATCGACACCGGGGAGCTGTTTTTT	CASSIDPPIDTGELFF
.	TRBJ2-7	TRBV19	.	TGTGCCAGTAGTATTACGGCCAGCGACTCCTACGAGCAGTACTTC	CASSITASDSYEQYF
TRBD1	TRBJ2-7	TRBV11-2	.	TGTGCCAGCAGCTTACCGGTTCCCGGGACAGGGAGTTACGAGCAGTACTTC	CASSLPVPGTGSYEQYF
.	TRBJ1-3	TRBV28	.	TGTGCCACCGAACCCCCTCTCCGGGACACCAGTACCTATGGAAACACCATATATTTT	CATEPPLRDTSTYGNTIYF
.	TRBJ2-1	TRBV18	.	TGTGCCAGCTCACCACTTGAGGGAAGGAGCTACAATGAGCAGTTCTTC	CASSPLEGRSYNEQFF
TRBD2	TRBJ2-1	TRBV27	.	TGTGCCAGCAGTTTATCGTTTAGCGGGAGGAGCAATGAGCAGTTCTTC	CASSLSFSGRSNEQFF
.	TRBJ1-1	TRBV25-1	.	TGTGCCAGCCTCTCCCCGAGCACTGAAGCTTTCTTT	CASLSPSTEAFF
.	TRBJ1-2	TRBV5-6	.	TGTGCCAGCAGCCGGGACCTTGGCTATGGCTACACCTTC	CASSRDLGYGYTF
.	TRBJ2-7	TRBV9	.	TGTGCCAGCAGCGTAGCGGCAGGCGACTACGAGCAGTACTTC	CASSVAAGDYEQYF
TRBD2	TRBJ2-3	TRBV2	.	TGTGCCAGCAGTGGTCCCGGGACTAGCGGGGGGATCCACACAGATACGCAGTATTTT	CASSGPGTSGGIHTDTQYF
.	TRBJ2-2	TRBV13	.	TGTGCCAGCAGCTTCCGACAGAACCCTGCGAACACCGGGGAGCTGTTTTTT	CASSFRQNPANTGELFF
.	TRBJ2-7	TRBV28	once	TGTGCCAGCAGTTCCGACGGGGGGCGTAGCTCCTACGAGCAGTACTTC	CASSSDGGRSSYEQYF
TRBD1	TRBJ1-1	TRBV6-6	.	TGTGCCAGCAGTTACGGACAGGCTGAAGCTTTCTTT	CASSYGQAEAFF
.	TRBJ1-2	TRBV16	.	TGTGCCAGCAGCCAAGGATTTGGGCTTAACTATGGCTACACCTTC	CASSQGFGLNYGYTF
.	TRBJ1-1	TRBV20-1	.	TGCAGGGCGGAAGAGAACACTGAAGCTTTCTTT	CRAEENTEAFF
.	TRBJ2-3	TRBV28	.	TGTGCCAGCAGGGAATACCGCACAGATACGCAGTATTTT	CASREYRTDTQYF
TRBD2	TRBJ2-4	TRBV5-6	.	TGTGCCAGCAGCTTTCTAGCGGGAAACATTCAGTACTTC	CASSFLAGNIQYF
TRBD2	TRBJ2-7	TRBV27	.	TGTGCCAGCAGTTTTTCGGGAGAGGGACTACCTATGGGAGAGCAGTACTTC	CASSFSGEGLPMGEQYF
.	TRBJ2-1	TRBV9	.	TGTGCCAGCAGCGGAGGGGGAGGCCTGAGTAATGAGCAGTTCTTC	CASSGGGGLSNEQFF
TRBD1	TRBJ1-6	TRBV28	.	TGTGCCAGCACCGTTACCGGGACAGGGGACAATTCACCCCTCCACTTT	CASTVTGTGDNSPLHF
.	TRBJ2-3	TRBV21-1	few	TGTGCCAGCAGCAAAGCCGGGCTAGCGGGAGTGACGGGTGAGTATACGCAGTATTTT	CASSKAGLAGVTGEYTQYF
.	TRBJ1-4	TRBV29-1	.	TGCAGTGGATCTGCCACCTCAACTAATGAAAAACTGTTTTTT	CSGSATSTNEKLFF
TRBD2	TRBJ2-7	TRBV4-3	.	TGCGCCAGCAGCCACTCCGGGACTAGCGGCTCCTACGAGCAGTACTTC	CASSHSGTSGSYEQYF
.	TRBJ2-6	TRBV13	.	TGTGCCAGCAGCTTAGATTGGGGCAAAGGGGCCAACGTCCTGACTTTC	CASSLDWGKGANVLTF
.	TRBJ1-5	TRBV2	.	TGTGCCAGCAGTAGACGGGACGGTTATAGCAATCAGCCCCAGCATTTT	CASSRRDGYSNQPQHF
.	TRBJ1-1	TRBV4-2	once	TGTGCCAGCTCCCCTGAGACAGGAGATAACACTGAAGCTTTCTTT	CASSPETGDNTEAFF